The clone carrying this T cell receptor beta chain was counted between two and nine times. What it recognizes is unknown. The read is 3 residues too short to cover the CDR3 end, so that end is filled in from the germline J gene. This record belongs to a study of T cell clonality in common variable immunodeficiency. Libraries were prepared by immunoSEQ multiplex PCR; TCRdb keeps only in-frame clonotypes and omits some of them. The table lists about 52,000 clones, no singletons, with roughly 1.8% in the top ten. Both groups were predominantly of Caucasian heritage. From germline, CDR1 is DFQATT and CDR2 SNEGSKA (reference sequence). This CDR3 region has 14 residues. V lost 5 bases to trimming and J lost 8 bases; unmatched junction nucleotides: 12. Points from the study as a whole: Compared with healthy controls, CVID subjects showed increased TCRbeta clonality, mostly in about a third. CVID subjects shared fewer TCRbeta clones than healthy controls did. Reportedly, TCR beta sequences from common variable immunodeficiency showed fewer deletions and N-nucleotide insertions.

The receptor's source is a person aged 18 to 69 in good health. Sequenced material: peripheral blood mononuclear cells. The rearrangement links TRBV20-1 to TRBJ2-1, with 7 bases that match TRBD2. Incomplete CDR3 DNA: TGCAGTGCTCCCCGACAACCGACTAGCTATGAG. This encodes CSAPRQPTSYE. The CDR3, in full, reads CSAPRQPTSYEQFF.